Listed below are T cell receptor beta chains from one sample, sequenced in a study of T-cell reconstitution after alpha-beta-depleted transplantation in children. Via MiXCR, TCRdb re-called the PCR reads, giving one row per CDR3 protein. This table holds about 640,000 distinct CDR3 sequences, roughly 17% found once. The sequences come from PBMCs from the stem cell graft donor, collected from the stem cell graft. These receptors all come from a human donor who donated a stem cell graft to a child with acute myeloid leukemia. CDR3s include the opening cysteine and the closing phenylalanine or tryptophan. Fields, in order: V gene, D gene, J gene, clone size, CDR3 DNA, CDR3 protein. A D gene is named only where the DNA matches it firmly. The listing skips clone size in some rows; elsewhere it reads once, few, many or a size class.

TRBV5-1	-	TRBJ2-2	-	TGCGCCAGCAGACCGTACAGGGACACCGGGGAGCTGTTTTTT	CASRPYRDTGELFF
TRBV5-6	-	TRBJ2-1	many	TGTGCCAGCAGCGGCGCAGGGTGGACCTCCTACAATGAGCAGTTCTTC	CASSGAGWTSYNEQFF
TRBV29-1	-	TRBJ2-5	many	TGCAGCGTTGAGTGGGGAAGGGAAGAGACCCAGTACTTC	CSVEWGREETQYF
TRBV12-3/TRBV12-4	-	TRBJ1-1	many	TGTGCCAGCAGTCCAAGACTATCGACGGTGAACACTGAAGCTTTCTTT	CASSPRLSTVNTEAFF
TRBV20-1	-	TRBJ1-2	-	TGCAGTGCTATTGCAGATTCAATCTATGGCTACACCTTC	CSAIADSIYGYTF
TRBV20-1	-	TRBJ1-6	many	TGCAGTGCTCCAGACAGGATTGGAGTGAATTCACCCCTCCACTTT	CSAPDRIGVNSPLHF
TRBV20-1	-	TRBJ2-1	many	TGCAGTGCTCCGTTCAGGGGAGACTCCTACAATGAGCAGTTCTTC	CSAPFRGDSYNEQFF
TRBV7-2	-	TRBJ1-1	-	TGTGCCAGCAGCTTCGGGCCATTGAACACTGAAGCTTTCTTT	CASSFGPLNTEAFF
TRBV19	-	TRBJ2-2	few	TGTGCCAGTAGGACGTCACTCCTGGACGGGGAGCTGTTTTTT	CASRTSLLDGELFF
TRBV20-1	TRBD2	TRBJ2-2	-	TGCAGTGCTAGAGATCAGGCTAGCGGGGGGGCCGGGGAGCTGTTTTTT	CSARDQASGGAGELFF
TRBV9	-	TRBJ2-2	few	TGTGCCAGCAGCGTAGATAGTCGCGGGGAGCTGTTTTTT	CASSVDSRGELFF
TRBV20-1	-	TRBJ1-2	many	TGCAGTGCTAGAGATCTGGACAGAAACTATGGCTACACCTTC	CSARDLDRNYGYTF
TRBV12-3/TRBV12-4	-	TRBJ2-7	-	TGTGCCAGCAGTCCTAGGTCTGACAGCCTCGAGCAGTACTTC	CASSPRSDSLEQYF
TRBV29-1	-	TRBJ2-3	-	TGCAGCGTCAATAGGGGGGGGGTTACAGATACGCAGTATTTT	CSVNRGGVTDTQYF
TRBV4-1	TRBD2	TRBJ2-5	-	TGCGCCAGCAGCCAAGATTCAACTCTAGCGGGGAGAGAGACCCAGTACTTC	CASSQDSTLAGRETQYF
TRBV6-1	-	TRBJ1-4	many	TGTGCCAGCAGCCCGAGGAGGGGGGGTGAAAAACTGTTTTTT	CASSPRRGGEKLFF
TRBV7-2	-	TRBJ1-2	many	TGTGCCAGCAGCTTATCCGAGGTGCGGGGCTACACCTTC	CASSLSEVRGYTF
TRBV29-1	-	TRBJ1-4	many	TGCAGCGTTGAAGACCCCTCAACCGGGACGGCTAATGAAAAACTGTTTTTT	CSVEDPSTGTANEKLFF
TRBV6-1	-	TRBJ2-4	-	TGTGCCAGCAGAAGTCGGGACACCAAAAACATTCAGTACTTC	CASRSRDTKNIQYF
TRBV12-3/TRBV12-4	TRBD1	TRBJ1-5	-	TGTGCCAGCAGCGAGGGACAGGCCGAGCAGCCCCAGCATTTT	CASSEGQAEQPQHF
TRBV20-1	-	TRBJ1-6	many	TGCAGTGCTAGGTTGAAGCATGGAGGTAATTCACCCCTCCACTTT	CSARLKHGGNSPLHF
TRBV29-1	-	TRBJ1-2	many	TGCAGCGTTGAAGGTAGTGAGGGAAAAAACTATGGCTACACCTTC	CSVEGSEGKNYGYTF
TRBV6-5	-	TRBJ2-5	-	TGTGCCAGCGCCGATCCCCGCGGGACCCAGTACTTC	CASADPRGTQYF
TRBV10-1	-	TRBJ1-1	-	TGCGCCAGCAAGCGGGGCAGAGACACTGAAGCTTTCTTT	CASKRGRDTEAFF
TRBV27	-	TRBJ1-1	once	TGTGCCAGCATCGCCGCGGGGGTTAACACTGAAGCTTTCTTT	CASIAAGVNTEAFF
TRBV7-2	TRBD2	TRBJ2-1	-	TGTGCCAGCAGGTATAGCGGGGGGGACTCCTACAATGAGCAGTTCTTC	CASRYSGGDSYNEQFF
TRBV7-2	-	TRBJ2-3	few	TGTGCCAGCAGCTTACTGCTCGCGGGGGCTCCGAGAGATACGCAGTATTTT	CASSLLLAGAPRDTQYF
TRBV28	-	TRBJ2-5	-	TGTGCCAGCAGTTCCTATTTACCGGGGCGGGTGAAGACCCAGTACTTC	CASSSYLPGRVKTQYF
TRBV24-1	-	TRBJ2-1	many	TGTGCCACCAGTGATTCGCCAGCCAGCTCCTACAATGAGCAGTTCTTC	CATSDSPASSYNEQFF
TRBV7-9	-	TRBJ2-5	-	TGTGCCAGCAGCTTAGCGTCGGTGATCCAGACCCAGTACTTC	CASSLASVIQTQYF
TRBV5-1	-	TRBJ2-3	-	TGCGCCAGCAGCCTCTCCGCGGGGTACACAGATACGCAGTATTTT	CASSLSAGYTDTQYF
TRBV7-2	-	TRBJ1-1	-	TGTGCCAGCAGCTCGACAGGACCTGGCACTGAAGCTTTCTTT	CASSSTGPGTEAFF
TRBV4-1	-	TRBJ2-1	many	TGCGCCAGCAGCCAGACCGGGACGACCTACAATGAGCAGTTCTTC	CASSQTGTTYNEQFF
TRBV20-1	-	TRBJ2-1	many	TGCAGTGCTCTGGGGGTTGAGCAGTTCTTC	CSALGVEQFF
TRBV6-5	TRBD2	TRBJ2-5	many	TGTGCCAGCAGTTCCCCCGGGACTAGCAACCAAGAGACCCAGTACTTC	CASSSPGTSNQETQYF
TRBV20-1	-	TRBJ1-2	many	TGCAGTGCTACACCCAGGAGGGACTATGGCTACACCTTC	CSATPRRDYGYTF
TRBV29-1	-	TRBJ1-2	many	TGCAGCGTTGCGCTTGGGGGGGCTGATGGCTACACCTTC	CSVALGGADGYTF
TRBV30	-	TRBJ2-7	few	TGTGCCTGGAGTCGGGGGACACTCTACGAGCAGTACTTC	CAWSRGTLYEQYF
TRBV24-1	-	TRBJ2-1	-	TGTGCCACCAGTGGCCCCGGGACACCCGATCACTCCTACAATGAGCAGTTCTTC	CATSGPGTPDHSYNEQFF
TRBV7-9	TRBD1	TRBJ1-1	few	TGTGCCAGCAGCTCGCAATCCCGGGACAGAAACACTGAAGCTTTCTTT	CASSSQSRDRNTEAFF
TRBV3-1	TRBD1	TRBJ1-4	-	TGTGCCAGCAGCCGACAGGGATCGGCGGAAAAACTGTTTTTT	CASSRQGSAEKLFF
TRBV6-1	-	TRBJ2-3	-	TGTGCCAGCAGCAGGGAGTTCGGGGGCACAGATACGCAGTATTTT	CASSREFGGTDTQYF
TRBV6-6	TRBD1	TRBJ1-4	many	TGTGCCAGCAGAGAGACAGGGAATGAAAAACTGTTTTTT	CASRETGNEKLFF
TRBV29-1	TRBD2	TRBJ2-3	many	TGCAGCGTTGAAGAGGGGAGGGATCTTGGAGATACGCAGTATTTT	CSVEEGRDLGDTQYF
TRBV12-3/TRBV12-4	-	TRBJ1-1	many	TGTGCCAGCACCCTCCACCCCGGGAACACTGAAGCTTTCTTT	CASTLHPGNTEAFF
TRBV7-2	TRBD1	TRBJ1-5	many	TGTGCCAGCAGCACCAGGGGGCTAGTGGGTCAGCCCCAGCATTTT	CASSTRGLVGQPQHF
TRBV7-8	TRBD2	TRBJ2-1	many	TGTGCCAGCAGCTCCATATTGGGACTAGTCCTTTTTCAGTTCTTC	CASSSILGLVLFQFF
TRBV15	-	TRBJ1-1	many	TGTGCCACCAGCAGAGCTCGGGCGGCTTTCTTT	CATSRARAAFF
TRBV11-2	-	TRBJ2-1	few	TGTGCCAGCAGCTTGGCTCTTACCCCCAATGAGCAGTTCTTC	CASSLALTPNEQFF
TRBV20-1	-	TRBJ2-3	many	TGCAGTGCTAGGGCGAGAGGACGTCCTAGCACAGATACGCAGTATTTT	CSARARGRPSTDTQYF
TRBV20-1	TRBD1	TRBJ1-2	many	TGCAGTGCTAGAGCTCAGGGGGAGGCTATGGGCTACACCTTC	CSARAQGEAMGYTF
TRBV19	-	TRBJ2-1	-	TGTGCCATTAGTTCGAGGGGGGGGAATGAGCAGTTCTTC	CAISSRGGNEQFF
TRBV7-2	TRBD1	TRBJ1-4	many	TGTGCCAGCAGCCAGGGACAGGCGGGGAATGAAAAACTGTTTTTT	CASSQGQAGNEKLFF
TRBV7-9	-	TRBJ2-3	-	TGTGCCAGCAGCTCCCGGGACCAAAGCACAGATACGCAGTATTTT	CASSSRDQSTDTQYF
TRBV6-5	TRBD2	TRBJ2-2	few	TGTGCCAGCAGTTACTCGAGTCTTGGCAGCGGGGGAAACACCGGGGAGCTGTTTTTT	CASSYSSLGSGGNTGELFF